This TCR beta chain was recovered during a study of breast tumors, draining lymph nodes, adjacent tissues. Study findings and constraints: Most tumor T cells seemingly derive from lymph node, then expand in tumor. Tumor TCR diversity was below lymph nodes but above nontumor tissue. Luminal-like breast cancer showed significantly higher tumor–nontumor repertoire similarity than basal-like.

TCRdb independently ran MiXCR on the multiplex PCR reads; one entry per CDR3 protein. The sample shows fewer than 250,000 distinct CDR3 sequences, 32% of them seen only once. The table lists this clonotype with a few counts. The antigen remains unidentified. A much larger clone sits a single nucleotide away, making a read error possible. The lymph nodes were axillary draining lymph nodes from breast cancer patients. This clonotype was sampled from a female donor with breast cancer. Some clones in this sample may be carry-over from other donors' samples. Sequenced input: axillary lymph node tissue.

The CDR3 is CASTRGAAVTGELFF. DNA of the CDR3: TGTGCCAGCACCCGGGGGGCCGCAGTCACCGGGGAGCTGTTTTTT. This chain uses TRBV5-6 with TRBJ2-2; tentative D call: TRBD2 (7 bases). The ends were cut back, 6 bases at V and 4 bases at J, with 16 bases in the middle. The CDR3 is made up of 15 amino acids. CDR1 and CDR2 from the germline V gene are SGHDT and YYEEEE.